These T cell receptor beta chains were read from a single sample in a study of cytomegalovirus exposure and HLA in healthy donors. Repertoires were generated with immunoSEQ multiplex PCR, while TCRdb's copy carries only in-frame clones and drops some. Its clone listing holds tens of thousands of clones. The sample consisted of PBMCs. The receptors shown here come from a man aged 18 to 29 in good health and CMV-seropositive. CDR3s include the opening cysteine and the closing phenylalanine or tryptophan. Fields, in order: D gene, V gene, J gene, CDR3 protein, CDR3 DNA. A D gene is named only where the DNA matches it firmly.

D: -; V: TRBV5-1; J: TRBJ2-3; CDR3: CASSLVPTDTQYF; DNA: TGCGCCAGCAGCTTGGTCCCGACAGATACGCAGTATTTT
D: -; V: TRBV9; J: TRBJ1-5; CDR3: CASSVGGTNQPQHF; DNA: TGTGCCAGCAGCGTAGGCGGTACGAATCAGCCCCAGCATTTT
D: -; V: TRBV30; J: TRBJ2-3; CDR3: CAWSGGLHTDTQYF; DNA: TGTGCCTGGAGTGGTGGGCTTCACACAGATACGCAGTATTTT
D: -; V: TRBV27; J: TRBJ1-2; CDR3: CASSRGNGNYGYTF; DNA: TGTGCCAGCAGCAGGGGAAATGGTAACTATGGCTACACCTTC
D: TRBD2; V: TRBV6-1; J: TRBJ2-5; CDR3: CASSDSLELAGRETQYF; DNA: TGTGCCAGCAGTGATTCTCTCGAGCTAGCGGGACGAGAGACCCAGTACTTC
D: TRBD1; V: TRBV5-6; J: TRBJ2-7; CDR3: CASSWTGAGYEQYF; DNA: TGTGCCAGCAGCTGGACAGGGGCCGGGTACGAGCAGTACTTC
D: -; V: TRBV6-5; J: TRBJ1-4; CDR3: CASSYGADEKLFF; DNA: TGTGCCAGCAGTTATGGGGCGGATGAAAAACTGTTTTTT
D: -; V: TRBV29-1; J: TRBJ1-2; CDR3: CSVAAGNYGYTF; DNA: TGCAGCGTTGCGGCAGGGAACTATGGCTACACCTTC
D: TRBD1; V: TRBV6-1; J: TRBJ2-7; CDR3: CASSEALFFRTGFHEQYF; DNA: TGTGCCAGCAGTGAAGCGTTGTTCTTTAGGACAGGGTTCCACGAGCAGTACTTC
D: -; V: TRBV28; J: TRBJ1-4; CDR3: CASSPLEKLFF; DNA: TGTGCCAGCAGTCCCCTCGAAAAACTGTTTTTT
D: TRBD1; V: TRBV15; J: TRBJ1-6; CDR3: CATSSETGESPLHF; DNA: TGTGCCACCAGTTCCGAGACAGGGGAATCACCCCTCCACTTT
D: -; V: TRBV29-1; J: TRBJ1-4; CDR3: CSVARANEKLFF; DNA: TGCAGCGTTGCCAGGGCTAATGAAAAACTGTTTTTT
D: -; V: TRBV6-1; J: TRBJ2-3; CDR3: CASTLWASGDTQYF; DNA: TGTGCCAGCACCCTGTGGGCCTCGGGGGATACGCAGTATTTT
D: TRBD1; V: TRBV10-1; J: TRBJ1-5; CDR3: CASSEDRDSWPRNSNQPQHF; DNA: TGCGCCAGCAGTGAGGACCGGGACAGCTGGCCGCGCAATAGCAATCAGCCCCAGCATTTT
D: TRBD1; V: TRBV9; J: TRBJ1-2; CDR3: CASSVEGQGGGYTF; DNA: TGTGCCAGCAGCGTTGAGGGACAGGGGGGAGGCTACACCTTC
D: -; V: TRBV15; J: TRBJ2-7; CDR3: CATSRGEPYEQYF; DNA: TGTGCCACCAGCAGAGGCGAGCCCTACGAGCAGTACTTC
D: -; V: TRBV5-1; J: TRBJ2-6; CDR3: CASSLGAAGANVLTF; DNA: TGCGCCAGCAGCTTGGGGGCAGCTGGGGCCAACGTCCTGACTTTC
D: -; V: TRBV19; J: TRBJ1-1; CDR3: CASSDRLNTEAFF; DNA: TGTGCCAGTAGTGACAGGCTGAACACTGAAGCTTTCTTT
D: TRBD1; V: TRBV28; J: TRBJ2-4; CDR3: CASSSGGQGAKNIQYF; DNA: TGTGCCAGCAGTTCGGGGGGACAGGGGGCCAAAAACATTCAGTACTTC
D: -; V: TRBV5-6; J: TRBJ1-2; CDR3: CASSLVAAVGGYTF; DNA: TGTGCCAGCAGCTTGGTGGCAGCGGTCGGAGGCTACACCTTC
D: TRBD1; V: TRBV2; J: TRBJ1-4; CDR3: CASSGQGKEKLFF; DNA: TGTGCCAGCAGTGGACAGGGGAAGGAAAAACTGTTTTTT
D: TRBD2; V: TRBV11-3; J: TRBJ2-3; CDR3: CASRTSGSTDTQYF; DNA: TGTGCCAGCAGAACTAGCGGAAGCACAGATACGCAGTATTTT
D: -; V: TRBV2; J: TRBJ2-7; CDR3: CASSLATYEQYF; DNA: TGTGCCAGCAGTCTGGCCACCTACGAGCAGTACTTC
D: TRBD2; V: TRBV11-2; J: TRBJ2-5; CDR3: CASNPAGGETQYF; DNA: TGTGCCAGCAACCCAGCGGGAGGGGAGACCCAGTACTTC
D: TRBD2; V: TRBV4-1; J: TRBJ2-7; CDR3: CASSQVIAGEQYF; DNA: TGCGCCAGCAGCCAAGTAATAGCGGGCGAGCAGTACTTC
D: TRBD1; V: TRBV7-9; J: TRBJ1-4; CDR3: CASRPGTGGEKLFF; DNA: TGTGCCAGCAGACCCGGGACAGGGGGCGAAAAACTGTTTTTT
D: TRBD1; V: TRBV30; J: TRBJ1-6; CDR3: CAWREGARNSPLHF; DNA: TGTGCCTGGAGGGAGGGGGCCAGGAATTCACCCCTCCACTTT
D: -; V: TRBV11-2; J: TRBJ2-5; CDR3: CASSLWLAKYQETQYF; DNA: TGTGCCAGCAGCTTATGGCTAGCTAAGTACCAAGAGACCCAGTACTTC
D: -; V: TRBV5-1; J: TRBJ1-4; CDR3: CASSLASQPGEKLFF; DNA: TGCGCCAGCAGCTTGGCTTCCCAGCCAGGTGAAAAACTGTTTTTT
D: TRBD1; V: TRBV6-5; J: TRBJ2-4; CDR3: CASSADRAANIQYF; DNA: TGTGCCAGCAGTGCCGACAGGGCGGCAAACATTCAGTACTTC
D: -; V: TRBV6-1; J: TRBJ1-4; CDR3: CASSPTGNEKLFF; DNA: TGTGCCAGCAGCCCGACAGGAAATGAAAAACTGTTTTTT
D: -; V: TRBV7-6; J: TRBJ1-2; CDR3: CASSSGGGIGYTF; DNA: TGTGCCAGCAGCAGTGGGGGAGGGATCGGCTACACCTTC
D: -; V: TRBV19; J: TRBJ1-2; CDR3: CASKGRGWGYGYTF; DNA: TGTGCCAGTAAAGGCAGGGGATGGGGCTATGGCTACACCTTC
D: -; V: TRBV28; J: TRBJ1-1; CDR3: CASSLAATGAFF; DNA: TGTGCCAGCAGTTTAGCAGCGACTGGAGCTTTCTTT
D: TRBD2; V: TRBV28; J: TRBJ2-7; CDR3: CAWGGFTYEQYF; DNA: TGTGCCTGGGGGGGATTCACCTACGAGCAGTACTTC
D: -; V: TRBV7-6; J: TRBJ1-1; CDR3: CASSLGHSNTEAFF; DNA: TGTGCCAGCAGCTTAGGACACTCGAACACTGAAGCTTTCTTT
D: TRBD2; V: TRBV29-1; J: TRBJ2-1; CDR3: CSVRSGDDNEQFF; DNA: TGCAGCGTAAGGAGCGGGGATGACAATGAGCAGTTCTTC
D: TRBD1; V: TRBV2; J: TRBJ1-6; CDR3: CASSNRQGDSPLHF; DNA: TGTGCCAGCAGTAACCGACAGGGGGATTCACCCCTCCACTTT
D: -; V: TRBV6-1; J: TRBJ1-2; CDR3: CASSEGGRLHGYTF; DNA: TGTGCCAGCTCAGAGGGGGGGCGATTACATGGCTACACCTTC
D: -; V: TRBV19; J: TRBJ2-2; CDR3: CASSIISGELFF; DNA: TGTGCCAGTAGTATTATCTCCGGGGAGCTGTTTTTT
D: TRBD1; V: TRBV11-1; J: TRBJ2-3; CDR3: CASSPRDSRTDTQYF; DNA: TGTGCCAGCAGCCCCCGGGACAGCCGCACAGATACGCAGTATTTT
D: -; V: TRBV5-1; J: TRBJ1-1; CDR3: CASSLGGIGAFF; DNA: TGCGCCAGCAGCTTGGGGGGCATTGGAGCTTTCTTT
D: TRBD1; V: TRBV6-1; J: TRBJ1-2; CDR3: CASSPDRDYGYTF; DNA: TGTGCCAGCAGTCCCGACAGGGACTATGGCTACACCTTC
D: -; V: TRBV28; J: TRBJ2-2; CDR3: CASSFVGSPGELFF; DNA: TGTGCCAGCAGTTTCGTTGGGAGTCCCGGGGAGCTGTTTTTT
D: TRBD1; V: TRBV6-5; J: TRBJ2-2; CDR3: CASSYSTGANTGELFF; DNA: TGTGCCAGCAGTTACTCTACAGGGGCGAACACCGGGGAGCTGTTTTTT
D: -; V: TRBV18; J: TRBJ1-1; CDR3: CASQQNTEAFF; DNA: TGTGCCAGCCAACAGAACACTGAAGCTTTCTTT
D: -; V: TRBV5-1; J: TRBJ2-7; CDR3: CASSLALDRVGGEQYF; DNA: TGCGCCAGCAGCTTGGCCTTAGACCGAGTAGGGGGCGAGCAGTACTTC
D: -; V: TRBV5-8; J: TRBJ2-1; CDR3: CASSPEREQFF; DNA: TGTGCCAGCAGCCCTGAGCGGGAGCAGTTCTTC
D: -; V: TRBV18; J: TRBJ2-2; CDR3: CASSPRTADTGELFF; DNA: TGTGCCAGCTCACCACGAACAGCCGACACCGGGGAGCTGTTTTTT
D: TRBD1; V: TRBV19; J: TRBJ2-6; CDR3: CASSDSQGARSGANVLTF; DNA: TGTGCCAGTAGTGACTCTCAGGGGGCGCGTTCCGGGGCCAACGTCCTGACTTTC
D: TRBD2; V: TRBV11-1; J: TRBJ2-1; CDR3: CASSTSVPYNEQFF; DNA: TGTGCCAGCAGTACTAGCGTGCCCTACAATGAGCAGTTCTTC
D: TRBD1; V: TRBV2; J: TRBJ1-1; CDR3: CASLYRGNTEAFF; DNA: TGTGCCAGCCTATACAGGGGGAACACTGAAGCTTTCTTT
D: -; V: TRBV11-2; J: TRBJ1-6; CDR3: CASSLDPSRTKSLNSPLHF; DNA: TGTGCCAGCAGCTTAGATCCGAGTCGGACTAAGAGTCTTAATTCACCCCTCCACTTT
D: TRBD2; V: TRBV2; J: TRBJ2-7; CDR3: CASSAASGKYEQYF; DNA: TGTGCCAGCAGCGCGGCTAGCGGGAAATACGAGCAGTACTTC
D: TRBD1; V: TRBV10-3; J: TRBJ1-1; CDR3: CAISGSGGRAEAFF; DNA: TGTGCCATCAGTGGGTCAGGGGGTAGGGCTGAAGCTTTCTTT